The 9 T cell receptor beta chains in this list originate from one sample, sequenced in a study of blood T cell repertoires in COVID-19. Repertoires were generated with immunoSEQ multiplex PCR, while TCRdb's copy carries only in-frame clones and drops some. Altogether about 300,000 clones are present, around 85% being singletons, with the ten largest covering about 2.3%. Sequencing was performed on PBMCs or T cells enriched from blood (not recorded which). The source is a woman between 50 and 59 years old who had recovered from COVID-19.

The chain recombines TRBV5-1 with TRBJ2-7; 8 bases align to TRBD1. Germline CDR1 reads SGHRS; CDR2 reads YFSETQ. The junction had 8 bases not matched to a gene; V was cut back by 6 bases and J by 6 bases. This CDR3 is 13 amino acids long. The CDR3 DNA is TGCGCCAGCACCACAGGGGGATTTCGCGAGCAGTACTTC. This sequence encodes CASTTGGFREQYF. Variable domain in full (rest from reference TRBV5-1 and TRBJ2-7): KAGVTQTPRYLIKTRGQQVTLSCSPISGHRSVSWYQQTPGQGLQFLFEYFSETQRNKGNFPGRFSGRQFSNSRSEMNVSTLELGDSALYLCASTTGGFREQYFGPGTRLTVT.

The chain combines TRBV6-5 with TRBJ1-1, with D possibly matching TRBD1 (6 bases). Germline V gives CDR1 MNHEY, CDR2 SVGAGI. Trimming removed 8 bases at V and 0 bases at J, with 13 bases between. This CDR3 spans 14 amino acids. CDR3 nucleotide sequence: TGTGCCAGCCCAAAGGGGGAGTTGAACACTGAAGCTTTCTTT. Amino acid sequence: CASPKGELNTEAFF.

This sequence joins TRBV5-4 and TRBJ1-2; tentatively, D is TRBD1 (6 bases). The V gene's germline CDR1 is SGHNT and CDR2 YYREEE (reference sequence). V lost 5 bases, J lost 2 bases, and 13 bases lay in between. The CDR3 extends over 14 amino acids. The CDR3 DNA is TGTGCCAGCAGACCACAAACAGGGAACTATGGCTACACCTTC. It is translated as CASRPQTGNYGYTF.

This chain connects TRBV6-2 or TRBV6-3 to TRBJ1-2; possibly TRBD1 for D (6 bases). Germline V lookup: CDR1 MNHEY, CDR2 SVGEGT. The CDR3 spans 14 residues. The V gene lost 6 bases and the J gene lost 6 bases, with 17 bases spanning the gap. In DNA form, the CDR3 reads TGTGCCAGCAGCCCCTACAGGGTGGTAGATGGCTACACCTTC. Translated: CASSPYRVVDGYTF.

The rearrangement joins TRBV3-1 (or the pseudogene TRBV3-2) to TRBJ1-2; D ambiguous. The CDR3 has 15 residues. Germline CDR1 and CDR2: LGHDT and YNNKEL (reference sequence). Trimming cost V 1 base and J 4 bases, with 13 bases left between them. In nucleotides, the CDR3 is TGTGCCAGCAGCCAAGGGAACGACGGGGTCTATGGCTACACCTTC. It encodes CASSQGNDGVYGYTF.

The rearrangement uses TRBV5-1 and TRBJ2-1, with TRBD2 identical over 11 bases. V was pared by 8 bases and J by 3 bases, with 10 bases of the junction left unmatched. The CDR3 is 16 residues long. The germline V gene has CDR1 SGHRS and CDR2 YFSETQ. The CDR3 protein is CASKMGGTSGYNEQFF. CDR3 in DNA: TGCGCCAGTAAGATGGGAGGGACTAGCGGCTACAATGAGCAGTTCTTC.

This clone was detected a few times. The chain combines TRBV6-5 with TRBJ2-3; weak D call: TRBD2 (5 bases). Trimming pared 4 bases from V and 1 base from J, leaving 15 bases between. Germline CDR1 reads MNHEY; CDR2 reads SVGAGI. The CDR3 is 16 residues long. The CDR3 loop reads CASSSQRAGRTDTQYF. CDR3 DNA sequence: TGTGCCAGCAGTTCCCAGAGGGCAGGACGCACAGATACGCAGTATTTT.

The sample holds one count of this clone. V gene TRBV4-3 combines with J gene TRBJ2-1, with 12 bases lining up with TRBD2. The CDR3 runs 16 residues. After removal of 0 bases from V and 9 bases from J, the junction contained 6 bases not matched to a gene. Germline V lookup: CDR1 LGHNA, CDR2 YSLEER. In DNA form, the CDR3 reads TGCGCCAGCAGCCAAGAGGCAACTAGCGGGAGGCTTGAGCAGTTCTTC. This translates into CASSQEATSGRLEQFF.

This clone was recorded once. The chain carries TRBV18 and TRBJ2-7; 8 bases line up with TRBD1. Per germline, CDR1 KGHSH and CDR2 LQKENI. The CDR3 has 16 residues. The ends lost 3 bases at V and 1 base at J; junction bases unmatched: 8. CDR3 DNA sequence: TGTGCCAGCTCACCCCAAGGACAGGGAAGTTCCTACGAGCAGTACTTC. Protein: CASSPQGQGSSYEQYF.